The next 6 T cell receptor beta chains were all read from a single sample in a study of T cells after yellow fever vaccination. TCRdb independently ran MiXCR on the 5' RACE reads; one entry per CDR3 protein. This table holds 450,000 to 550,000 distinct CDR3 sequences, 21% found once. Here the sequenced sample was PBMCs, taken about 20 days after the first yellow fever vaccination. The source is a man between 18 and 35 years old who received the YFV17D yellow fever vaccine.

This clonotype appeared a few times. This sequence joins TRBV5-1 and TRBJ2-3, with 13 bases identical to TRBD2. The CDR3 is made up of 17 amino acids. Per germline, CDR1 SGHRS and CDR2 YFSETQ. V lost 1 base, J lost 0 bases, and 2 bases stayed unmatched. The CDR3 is CASSLTGLAGSTDTQYF. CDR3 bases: TGCGCCAGCAGCTTGACGGGACTAGCGGGAAGCACAGATACGCAGTATTTT.

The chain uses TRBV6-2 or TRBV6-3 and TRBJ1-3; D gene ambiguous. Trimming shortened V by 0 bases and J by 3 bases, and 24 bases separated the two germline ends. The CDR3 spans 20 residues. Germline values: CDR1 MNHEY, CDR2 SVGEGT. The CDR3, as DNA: TGTGCCAGCAGTTACTCGATAGTTGAGGCAGGCGCGGAACATGGAAACACCATATATTTT. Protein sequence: CASSYSIVEAGAEHGNTIYF.

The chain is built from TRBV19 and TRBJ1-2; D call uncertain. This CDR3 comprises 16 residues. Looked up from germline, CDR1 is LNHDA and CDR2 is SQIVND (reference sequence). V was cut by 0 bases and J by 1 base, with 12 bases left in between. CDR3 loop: CASSIESGRLNYGYTF. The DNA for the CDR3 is TGTGCCAGTAGTATAGAATCCGGACGGCTTAACTATGGCTACACCTTC.

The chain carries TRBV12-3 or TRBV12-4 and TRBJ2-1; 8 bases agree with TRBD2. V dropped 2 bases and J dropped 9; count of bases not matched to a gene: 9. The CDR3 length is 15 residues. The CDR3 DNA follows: TGTGCCAGCAGTTTACAGGAACTAGCGGTCCGTGAGCAGTTCTTC. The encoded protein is CASSLQELAVREQFF.

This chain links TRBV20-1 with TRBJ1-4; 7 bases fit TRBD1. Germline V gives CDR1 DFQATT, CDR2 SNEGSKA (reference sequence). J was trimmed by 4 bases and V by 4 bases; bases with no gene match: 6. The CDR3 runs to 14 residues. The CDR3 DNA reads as TGCAGTGCTACGGAGGGGGCTGATAATGAAAAACTGTTTTTT. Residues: CSATEGADNEKLFF.

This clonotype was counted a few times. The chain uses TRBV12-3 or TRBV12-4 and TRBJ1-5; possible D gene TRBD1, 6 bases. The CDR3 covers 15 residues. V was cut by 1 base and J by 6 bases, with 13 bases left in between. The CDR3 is CASSLGQAMAQPQHF. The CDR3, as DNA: TGTGCCAGCAGTTTAGGACAGGCCATGGCTCAGCCCCAGCATTTT.